This T cell receptor beta chain was sequenced for a study of breast tumors, draining lymph nodes, adjacent tissues. Study-wide findings and caveats: Tumors had less TCR diversity than lymph nodes, more than nontumor tissue. Tumor and nontumor repertoires were significantly more similar in luminal-like than in basal-like breast cancer.

Axillary draining lymph nodes of breast cancer patients supplied the node samples. Germline CDR1 DFQATT, CDR2 SNEGSKA (reference sequence). The V end lost 0 bases, the J end lost 1 base, and 5 bases lay between the germline ends. This CDR3 spans 13 amino acids. TCRdb processed the multiplex PCR reads anew with MiXCR; each CDR3 protein has one entry. Counted here are roughly 110,000 distinct CDR3 sequences, approximately 28% occurring once; the ten biggest clones make up 4.5% to 7%. This clonotype was recorded many times. Its antigen is not identified. Material: axillary lymph node tissue. The clonotype originates from a female donor with breast cancer. Some clones in this sample may be carry-over from other donors' samples. The V call is TRBV20-1, the J call TRBJ2-3, with D unresolved. In DNA form, the CDR3 reads TGCAGTGCTAGAGATCAAGGCACAGATACGCAGTATTTT. The encoded protein is CSARDQGTDTQYF.